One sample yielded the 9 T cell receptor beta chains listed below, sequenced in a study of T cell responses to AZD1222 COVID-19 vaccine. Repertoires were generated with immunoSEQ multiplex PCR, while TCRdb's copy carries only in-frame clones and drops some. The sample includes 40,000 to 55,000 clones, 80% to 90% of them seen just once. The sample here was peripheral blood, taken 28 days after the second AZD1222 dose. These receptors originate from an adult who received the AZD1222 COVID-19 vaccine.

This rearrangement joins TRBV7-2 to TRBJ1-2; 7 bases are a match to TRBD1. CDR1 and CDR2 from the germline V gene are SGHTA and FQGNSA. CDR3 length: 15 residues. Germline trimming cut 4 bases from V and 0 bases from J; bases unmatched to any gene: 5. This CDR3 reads CASSSHRGANYGYTF. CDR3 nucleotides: TGTGCCAGCAGCTCCCACAGGGGCGCTAACTATGGCTACACCTTC.

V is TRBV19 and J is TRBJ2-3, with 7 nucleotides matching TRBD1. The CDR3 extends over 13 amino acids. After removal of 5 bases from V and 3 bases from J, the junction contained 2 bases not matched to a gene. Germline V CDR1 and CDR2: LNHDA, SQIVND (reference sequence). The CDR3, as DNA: TGTGCCAGTAGTCTGGGACAGACAGATACGCAGTATTTT. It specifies CASSLGQTDTQYF.

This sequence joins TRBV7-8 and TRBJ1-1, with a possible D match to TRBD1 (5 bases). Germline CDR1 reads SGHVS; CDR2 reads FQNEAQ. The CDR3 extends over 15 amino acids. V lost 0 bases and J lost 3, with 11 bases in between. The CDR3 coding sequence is TGTGCCAGCAGCTTAGCGTTCGGGGGATACACTGAAGCTTTCTTT. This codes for CASSLAFGGYTEAFF.

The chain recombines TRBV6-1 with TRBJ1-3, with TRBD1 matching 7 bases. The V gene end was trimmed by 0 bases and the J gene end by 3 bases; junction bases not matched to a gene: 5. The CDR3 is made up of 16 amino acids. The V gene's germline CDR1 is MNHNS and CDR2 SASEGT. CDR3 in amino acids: CASSEARTGFGNTIYF. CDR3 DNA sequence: TGTGCCAGCAGTGAAGCTCGGACAGGATTTGGAAACACCATATATTTT.

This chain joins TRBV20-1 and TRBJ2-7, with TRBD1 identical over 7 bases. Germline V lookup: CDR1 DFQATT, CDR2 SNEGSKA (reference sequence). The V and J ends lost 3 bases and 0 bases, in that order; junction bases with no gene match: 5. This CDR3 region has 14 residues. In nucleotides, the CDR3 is TGCAGTGCTAGTATCGGGACAGCCTCCTACGAGCAGTACTTC. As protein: CSASIGTASYEQYF.

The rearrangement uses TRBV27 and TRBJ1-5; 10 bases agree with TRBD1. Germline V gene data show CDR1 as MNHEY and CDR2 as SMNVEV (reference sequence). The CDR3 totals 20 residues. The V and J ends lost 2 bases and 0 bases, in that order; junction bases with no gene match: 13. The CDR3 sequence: CASSLTLPGQGTYSNQPQHF. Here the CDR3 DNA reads TGTGCCAGCAGTTTAACCCTCCCGGGACAGGGGACATATAGCAATCAGCCCCAGCATTTT.

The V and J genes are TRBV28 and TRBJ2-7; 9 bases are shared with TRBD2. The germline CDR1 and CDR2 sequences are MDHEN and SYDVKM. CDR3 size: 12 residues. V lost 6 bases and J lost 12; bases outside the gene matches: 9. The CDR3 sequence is CASSISGRDPYF. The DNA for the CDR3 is TGTGCCAGCAGCATTAGCGGGAGAGACCCGTACTTC.

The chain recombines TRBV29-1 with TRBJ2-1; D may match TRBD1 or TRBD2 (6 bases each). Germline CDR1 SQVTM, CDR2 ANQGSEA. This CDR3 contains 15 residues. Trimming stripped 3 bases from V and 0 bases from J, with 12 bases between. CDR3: CSVDRGASSYNEQFF. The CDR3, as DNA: TGCAGCGTTGATAGGGGGGCTTCCTCCTACAATGAGCAGTTCTTC.

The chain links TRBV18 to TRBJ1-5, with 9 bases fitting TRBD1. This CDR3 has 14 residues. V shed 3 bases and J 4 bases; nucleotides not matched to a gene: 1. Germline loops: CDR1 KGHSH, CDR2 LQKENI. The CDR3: CASSPGQGNQPQHF. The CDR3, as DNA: TGTGCCAGCTCACCGGGACAGGGTAATCAGCCCCAGCATTTT.